The 22 T cell receptor beta chains presented below share a single source sample, sequenced in a study of T cells in Graves' hyperthyroidism and ophthalmopathy. RNA transcripts served as the template for amplifying TCR beta CDR3 regions. Primed by the HTBI set, a first-round RT-PCR was run on the TCR CDR3. TCRdb ran MiXCR on the multiplex PCR reads and lists one entry per CDR3 protein. This sample has about 580,000 distinct CDR3 sequences, with roughly 46% found just once. Sequencing was carried out using peripheral blood or thyroid tissue (not recorded which). The receptors come from a young woman with Graves' hyperthyroidism.

This chain uses TRBV7-6 with TRBJ1-2; D gene ambiguous. The CDR3 sequence is 14 residues long. With 3 bases removed from V and 3 bases from J, the gap between germline ends came to 11 bases. Germline V gene lookup returns CDR1 SGHVS and CDR2 FNYEAQ. The CDR3 DNA reads as TGTGCCAGCAGCTTGGAAGGGCAGGACTATGGCTACACCTTC. Translating it yields CASSLEGQDYGYTF.

This clonotype was seen at least ten times. This sequence joins TRBV5-5 and TRBJ2-7, with D hard to call. The CDR3 contains 15 residues. Germline-derived CDR1 and CDR2 are SGHKS and YYEKEE (reference sequence). V lost 3 bases, J lost 3 bases, and 16 bases lay in between. CDR3 protein: CASSSTNLGLYEQYF. The DNA of the CDR3 is TGTGCCAGCAGCTCGACAAACCTCGGGCTCTACGAGCAGTACTTC.

This clonotype was detected ten times or more. This chain uses TRBV14 with TRBJ1-2, with 7 bases aligning to TRBD1. V lost 4 bases, J lost 3 bases, and 8 bases stayed unmatched. CDR1 is SGHDN, CDR2 FVKESK, per germline. The CDR3 has 15 residues. The CDR3 DNA sequence: TGTGCCAGCAGCCCCCGGGCAGGGGGGTACTATGGCTACACCTTC. It translates to CASSPRAGGYYGYTF.

This clonotype was seen ten or more times. The chain carries TRBV20-1 and TRBJ1-6; 7 bases are shared with TRBD1. The germline V gene encodes CDR1 DFQATT and CDR2 SNEGSKA (reference sequence). V dropped 1 base and J dropped 0; count of bases not matched to a gene: 6. This CDR3 comprises 17 residues. Here the CDR3 DNA reads TGCAGTGCTAGAGCTCAGGACAGGAGCTCCTATAATTCACCCCTCCACTTT. It translates to CSARAQDRSSYNSPLHF.

This CDR3 is CSAASGGDTEAFF. The DNA for the CDR3 is TGCAGTGCTGCCAGCGGAGGGGACACTGAAGCTTTCTTT. The chain links TRBV20-1 to TRBJ1-1, with D possibly TRBD1 on 5 matching bases. Germline CDR1 DFQATT, CDR2 SNEGSKA (reference sequence). The germline V and J ends were trimmed by 5 bases and 3 bases, with 13 bases remaining between them. The CDR3 covers 13 residues.

This clonotype was observed at least ten times. The gene calls are TRBV7-9 and TRBJ2-1; no clear D. Looked up from germline, CDR1 is SEHNR and CDR2 is FQNEAQ (reference sequence). The germline V and J ends were trimmed by 5 bases and 5 bases, with 13 bases remaining between them. The CDR3 is 14 amino acids. CDR3 DNA sequence: TGTGCCAGCAGCCCTGGCGTCCCCCACAATGAGCAGTTCTTC. It codes for CASSPGVPHNEQFF.

This chain links TRBV25-1 with TRBJ2-7; the D is unclear. Germline-derived CDR1 and CDR2 are MGHDK and SYGVNS. Trimming took 8 bases from V and 4 from J, leaving 24 bases between them. The CDR3 length is 16 residues. The CDR3 nucleotides are TGTGCCAGCGTTGAAGATAACGGCCGACCGCCTTACGAGCAGTACTTC. Translated, it gives CASVEDNGRPPYEQYF.

This clonotype was counted a few times. The rearrangement links TRBV7-3 to TRBJ2-5; a weak D match, TRBD1 (6 bases). Judging by the DNA end, TRBJ2-1 fits better; the J call may be wrong. CDR1 is SGHTA and CDR2 is FQGTGA in the germline V gene. This CDR3 comprises 13 residues. The CDR3 bases are TGTGCCAGCAGCCCAGGGGCAGCCAATGAGCAGTTCTTC. Protein: CASSPGAANEQFF.

V gene TRBV14 combines with J gene TRBJ1-2, with no clear D. This CDR3 comprises 15 residues. Deletions cut 4 bases from V and 4 bases from J, with 16 bases between. Germline loops: CDR1 SGHDN, CDR2 FVKESK. In DNA form, the CDR3 reads TGTGCCAGCAGCCCCCTTTCAAGAGCGGGCTATGGCTACACCTTC. This codes for CASSPLSRAGYGYTF.

The sample holds many counts of this clonotype. The chain is built from TRBV7-9 and TRBJ2-7; 7 nucleotides line up with TRBD2. This CDR3 is 14 amino acids long. V lost 0 bases to trimming and J lost 4 bases; unmatched junction nucleotides: 3. Germline V CDR1 and CDR2: SEHNR, FQNEAQ (reference sequence). Written as DNA, the CDR3 is TGTGCCAGCAGCTTAGCGGGAGGGCAATACGAGCAGTACTTC. As protein: CASSLAGGQYEQYF.

The V and J genes are TRBV12-3 or TRBV12-4 and TRBJ2-7; TRBD2 matches 9 bases. Trimming took 3 bases from V and 6 from J; bases not matched to a gene: 3. The CDR3 extends over 13 amino acids. The CDR3 spells CASSFSGSREQYF. The CDR3 DNA reads as TGTGCCAGCAGTTTTAGCGGGAGTCGCGAGCAGTACTTC.

The chain is built from TRBV2 and TRBJ2-2; a possible D gene is TRBD2 (6 bases). CDR1 and CDR2 (germline): SNHLY, FYNNEI. The CDR3 contains 13 residues. V lost 6 bases and J 6 bases, leaving 11 bases between the germline ends. The DNA for the CDR3 is TGTGCCAGCAGCCTAGGGGAGGCCGGGGAGCTGTTTTTT. It translates to CASSLGEAGELFF.

The chain links TRBV7-2 to TRBJ1-5; D is unresolved. This CDR3 has 13 residues. Trimming left V 0 bases short and J 5 bases short, with 5 bases between. Looked up from germline, CDR1 is SGHTA and CDR2 is FQGNSA. The CDR3 sequence: CASSLASDQPQHF. CDR3 DNA: TGTGCCAGCAGCTTAGCCAGTGATCAGCCCCAGCATTTT.

The chain combines TRBV3-1 with TRBJ2-1; 8 positions match TRBD1. The trim removed 4 bases at V and 8 bases at J, leaving 4 bases unmatched. Looked up from germline, CDR1 is LGHDT and CDR2 is YNNKEL (reference sequence). The CDR3 sequence is 13 residues long. CDR3 amino acids: CASSPTGADEQFF. The DNA of the CDR3 is TGTGCCAGCAGCCCGACAGGGGCCGATGAGCAGTTCTTC.

About this clonotype: A much larger clone lies one base from this, so it may be a read error. The chain combines TRBV10-3 with TRBJ2-7; D might be TRBD1 or TRBD2, each matching 5 bases. Germline values: CDR1 ENHRY, CDR2 SYGVKD. CDR3 length equals 17 residues. The CDR3 DNA sequence: TGTGCCAGCAGTGAAAGGGGAGTAGTGGGAACTTTTTACGAGCAGTACTTC. Encoded protein: CASSERGVVGTFYEQYF.

The rearrangement uses TRBV5-1 and TRBJ1-5; no clear D gene. V lost 0 bases to trimming and J lost 6 bases, with 13 bases between them. The CDR3 contains 15 residues. Germline assignment: CDR1 SGHRS and CDR2 YFSETQ. This chain's CDR3 is CASSLEGRAPQPQHF. CDR3 nucleotide sequence: TGCGCCAGCAGCTTGGAAGGCAGAGCCCCTCAGCCCCAGCATTTT.

The chain is built from TRBV20-1 and TRBJ2-5, with 10 bases that match TRBD2. The end of the DNA fits TRBJ2-1 better, so the J call may be wrong. Germline lookup yields CDR1 DFQATT and CDR2 SNEGSKA (reference sequence). This CDR3 contains 15 residues. The CDR3 loop is CSAPSVGLAGDKQFF. In DNA form, the CDR3 reads TGCAGTGCCCCCTCCGTGGGGCTAGCGGGAGACAAGCAGTTCTTC.

The sample holds many counts of this clonotype. This chain joins TRBV19 and TRBJ1-5, with a possible D match to TRBD1 (6 bases). The V and J ends lost 1 base and 3 bases respectively, with 10 bases between them. Germline-derived CDR1 and CDR2 are LNHDA and SQIVND (reference sequence). This CDR3 comprises 15 residues. CDR3 region: CASSIGGTINQPQHF. In nucleotides, the CDR3 is TGTGCCAGTAGTATAGGGGGGACAATCAATCAGCCCCAGCATTTT.

This clonotype was counted at least ten times. The chain combines TRBV24-1 with TRBJ1-5; D ambiguous. Between the trimmed V and J ends, which lost 3 bases and 1 base, there was a span of 9 bases. Germline lookup yields CDR1 KGHDR and CDR2 SFDVKD. The CDR3 loop spans 15 amino acids. CDR3 sequence: CATSDETGSNQPQHF. The CDR3 bases are TGTGCCACCAGTGATGAGACGGGGAGCAATCAGCCCCAGCATTTT.

V usage is TRBV2 and J usage is TRBJ2-3, with unresolved D. This CDR3 has 14 amino acids. The V gene's germline CDR1 is SNHLY and CDR2 FYNNEI. The V and J ends lost 8 bases and 0 bases respectively, with 12 bases between them. The CDR3 DNA reads as TGTGCCAGCGAGCGAGACACTAGCACAGATACGCAGTATTTT. Amino acid sequence: CASERDTSTDTQYF.

At least ten counts were recorded for this clonotype. V usage is TRBV5-1 and J usage is TRBJ1-5, with D perhaps TRBD1 (6 bases). This CDR3 comprises 15 residues. Germline CDR1 reads SGHRS; CDR2 reads YFSETQ. Trimming took off 2 bases at V and 2 bases at J, with 11 bases between the two ends. The CDR3 bases are TGCGCCAGCAGCTTTACAGGGATGGGCAATCAGCCCCAGCATTTT. Amino acids: CASSFTGMGNQPQHF.

The sample holds many counts of this clonotype. This rearrangement joins TRBV4-3 to TRBJ1-2; possible D gene TRBD1, 5 bases. Trimming shortened V by 3 bases and J by 3 bases, and 17 bases separated the two germline ends. CDR3 length: 16 amino acids. The germline CDR1 and CDR2 sequences are LGHNA and YSLEER. The CDR3 coding sequence is TGCGCCAGCAGCCAGAGTCAAACCACAGGTTACTATGGCTACACCTTC. Its protein is CASSQSQTTGYYGYTF.